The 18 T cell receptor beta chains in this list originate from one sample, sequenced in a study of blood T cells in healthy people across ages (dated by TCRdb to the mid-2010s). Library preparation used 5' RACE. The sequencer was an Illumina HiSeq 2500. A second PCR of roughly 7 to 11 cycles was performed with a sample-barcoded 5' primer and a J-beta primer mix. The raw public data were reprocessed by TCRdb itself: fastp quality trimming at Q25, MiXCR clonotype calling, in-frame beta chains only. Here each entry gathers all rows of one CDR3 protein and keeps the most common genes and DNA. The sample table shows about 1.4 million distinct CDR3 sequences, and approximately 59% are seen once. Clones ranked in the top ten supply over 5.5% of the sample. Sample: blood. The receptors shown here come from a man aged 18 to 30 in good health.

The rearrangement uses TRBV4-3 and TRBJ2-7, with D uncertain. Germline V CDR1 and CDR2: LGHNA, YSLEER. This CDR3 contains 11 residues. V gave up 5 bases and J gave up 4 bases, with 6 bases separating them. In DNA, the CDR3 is TGCGCCAGCAGCGATGAGTACGAGCAGTACTTC. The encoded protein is CASSDEYEQYF.

CDR3 amino acids: CASSTVNQPQHF. The CDR3 nucleotides read TGTGCCAGCAGTACCGTAAATCAGCCCCAGCATTTT. The chain has TRBV28 and TRBJ1-5; D unresolved. This CDR3 contains 12 residues. The V gene lost 5 bases and the J gene lost 4 bases, with 6 bases spanning the gap. CDR1 is MDHEN and CDR2 is SYDVKM in the germline V gene.

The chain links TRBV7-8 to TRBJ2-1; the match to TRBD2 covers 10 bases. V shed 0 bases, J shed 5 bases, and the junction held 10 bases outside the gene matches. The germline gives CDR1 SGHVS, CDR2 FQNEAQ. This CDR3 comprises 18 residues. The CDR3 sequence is CASSLAQGTSGINNEQFF. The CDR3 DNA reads TGTGCCAGCAGCTTAGCGCAGGGTACTAGCGGGATTAACAATGAGCAGTTCTTC.

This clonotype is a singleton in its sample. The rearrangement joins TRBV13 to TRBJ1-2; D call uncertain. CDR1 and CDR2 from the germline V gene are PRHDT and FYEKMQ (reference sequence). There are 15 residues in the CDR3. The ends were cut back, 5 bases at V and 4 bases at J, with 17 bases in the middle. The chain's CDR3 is CASSGNAETLYGYTF. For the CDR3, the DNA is TGTGCCAGCAGCGGAAACGCAGAAACTCTCTATGGCTACACCTTC.

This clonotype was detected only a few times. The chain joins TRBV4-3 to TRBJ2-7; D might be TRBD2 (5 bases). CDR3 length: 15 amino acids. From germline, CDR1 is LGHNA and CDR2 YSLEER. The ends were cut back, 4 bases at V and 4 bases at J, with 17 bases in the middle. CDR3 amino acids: CASSRTQEVPYEQYF. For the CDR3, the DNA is TGCGCCAGCAGCCGAACTCAGGAGGTACCGTACGAGCAGTACTTC.

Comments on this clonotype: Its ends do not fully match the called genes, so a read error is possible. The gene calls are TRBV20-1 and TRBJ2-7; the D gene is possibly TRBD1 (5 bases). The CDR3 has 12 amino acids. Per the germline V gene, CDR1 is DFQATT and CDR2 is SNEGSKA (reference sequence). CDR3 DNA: TGCAGTGCTACTAGGGGCTCCAACGAGCAGTACTTC. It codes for CSATRGSNEQYF.

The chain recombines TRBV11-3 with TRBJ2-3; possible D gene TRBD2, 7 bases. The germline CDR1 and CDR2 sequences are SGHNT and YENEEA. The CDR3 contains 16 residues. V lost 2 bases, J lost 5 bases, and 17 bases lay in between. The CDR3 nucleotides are TGTGCCAGCAGCTTACGGGGGGCATTGGGAGGAGATACGCAGTATTTT. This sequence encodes CASSLRGALGGDTQYF.

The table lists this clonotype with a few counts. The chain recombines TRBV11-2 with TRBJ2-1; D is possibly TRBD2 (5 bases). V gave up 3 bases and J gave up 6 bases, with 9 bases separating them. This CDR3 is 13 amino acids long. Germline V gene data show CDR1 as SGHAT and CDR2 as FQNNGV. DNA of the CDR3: TGTGCCAGCAGCTTCGGGGTTCTCAATGAGCAGTTCTTC. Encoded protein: CASSFGVLNEQFF. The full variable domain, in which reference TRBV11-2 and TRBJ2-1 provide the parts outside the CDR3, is EAGVAQSPRYKIIEKRQSVAFWCNPISGHATLYWYQQILGQGPKLLIQFQNNGVVDDSQLPKDRFSAERLKGVDSTLKIQPAKLEDSAVYLCASSFGVLNEQFFGPGTRLTVL.

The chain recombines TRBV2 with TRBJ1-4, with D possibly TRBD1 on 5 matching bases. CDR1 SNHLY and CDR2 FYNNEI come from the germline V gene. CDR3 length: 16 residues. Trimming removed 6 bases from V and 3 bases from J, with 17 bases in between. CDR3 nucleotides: TGTGCCAGCAGCTCCCCAGTAGGAGGGGCTAATGAAAAACTGTTTTTT. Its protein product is CASSSPVGGANEKLFF.

CDR3 sequence reads: CASSPRLAHNEQYF. In DNA, the CDR3 is TGTGCCAGCAGCCCGCGACTAGCCCACAATGAGCAGTACTTC. The chain recombines TRBV5-5 with TRBJ2-1; TRBD2 matches 7 bases. The DNA end is more similar to TRBJ2-7, so the J call may be wrong. The germline V gene encodes CDR1 SGHKS and CDR2 YYEKEE (reference sequence). The CDR3 spans 14 residues.

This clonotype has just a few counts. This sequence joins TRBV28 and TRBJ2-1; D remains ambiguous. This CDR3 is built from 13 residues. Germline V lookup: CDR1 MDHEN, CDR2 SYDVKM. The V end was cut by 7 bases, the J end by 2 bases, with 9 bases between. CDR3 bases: TGTGCCAGCATAAAAGGGACCTACAATGAGCAGTTCTTC. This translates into CASIKGTYNEQFF.

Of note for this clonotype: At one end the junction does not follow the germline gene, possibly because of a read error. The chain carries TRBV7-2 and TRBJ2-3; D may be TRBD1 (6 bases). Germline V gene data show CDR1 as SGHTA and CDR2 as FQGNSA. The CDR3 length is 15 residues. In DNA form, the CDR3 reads TGTGCCAGCAGCCCAACAGGGCTTTCATCAGATGCGCAGTATTTT. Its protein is CASSPTGLSSDAQYF.

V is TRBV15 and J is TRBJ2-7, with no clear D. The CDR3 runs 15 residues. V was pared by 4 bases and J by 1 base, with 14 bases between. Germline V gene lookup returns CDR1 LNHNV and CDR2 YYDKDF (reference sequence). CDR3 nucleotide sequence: TGTGCCACCAGCAATCAATTGATTGGGTCCTACGAGCAGTACTTC. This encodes CATSNQLIGSYEQYF.

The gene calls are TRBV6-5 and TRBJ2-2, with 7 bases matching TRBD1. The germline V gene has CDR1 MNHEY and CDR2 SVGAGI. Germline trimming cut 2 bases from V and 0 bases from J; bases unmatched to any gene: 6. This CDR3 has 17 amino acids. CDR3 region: CASSYGAGTANTGELFF. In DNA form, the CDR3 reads TGTGCCAGCAGTTACGGCGCCGGGACAGCGAACACCGGGGAGCTGTTTTTT.

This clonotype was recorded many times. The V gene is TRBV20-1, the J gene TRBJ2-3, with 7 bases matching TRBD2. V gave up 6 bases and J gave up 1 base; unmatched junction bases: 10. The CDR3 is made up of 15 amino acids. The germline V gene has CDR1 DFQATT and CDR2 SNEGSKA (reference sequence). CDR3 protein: CSALSPAGGTDTQYF. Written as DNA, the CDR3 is TGCAGTGCCCTCTCACCCGCGGGGGGCACAGATACGCAGTATTTT.

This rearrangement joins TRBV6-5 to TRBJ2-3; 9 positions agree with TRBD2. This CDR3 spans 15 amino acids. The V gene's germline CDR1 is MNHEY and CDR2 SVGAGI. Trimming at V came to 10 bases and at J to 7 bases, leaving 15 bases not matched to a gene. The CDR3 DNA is TGTGCCACCGCCTTAAGCGGGGGGCGTGGGAATACGCAGTATTTT. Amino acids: CATALSGGRGNTQYF.

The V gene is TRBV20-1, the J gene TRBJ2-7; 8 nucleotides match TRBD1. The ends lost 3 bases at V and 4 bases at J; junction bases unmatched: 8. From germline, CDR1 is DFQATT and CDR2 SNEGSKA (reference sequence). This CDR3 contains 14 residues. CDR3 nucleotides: TGCAGTGCTAGTAGGGCAGGGGGCGCGTACGAGCAGTACTTC. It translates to CSASRAGGAYEQYF.

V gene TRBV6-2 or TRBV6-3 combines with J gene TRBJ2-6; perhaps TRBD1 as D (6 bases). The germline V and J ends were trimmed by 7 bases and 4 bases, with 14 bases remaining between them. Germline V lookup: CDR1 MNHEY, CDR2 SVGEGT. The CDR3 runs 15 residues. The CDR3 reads CASTYTGTGANVLTF. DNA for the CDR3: TGTGCCAGCACCTATACAGGGACCGGGGCCAACGTCCTGACTTTC.